Listed here are 22 T cell receptor beta chains from one sample, sequenced in a study of blood T cells in healthy people across ages. Primed by a sample-barcoded 5' primer and a J-beta primer mix, a second PCR proceeded for 7 to 11 cycles. TCRdb reanalysed the 5' RACE reads using MiXCR and keeps one entry per CDR3 protein. The repertoire consists of 700,000 or so distinct CDR3 sequences, with about a fifth occurring once and the leading ten covering around 21%. Sequencing was carried out using blood. These TCRs come from a man in his 70s in good health.

The V and J genes are TRBV11-2 and TRBJ2-5; unclear D gene. The J call is doubtful: the DNA matches TRBJ2-7 better. Germline-derived CDR1 and CDR2 are SGHAT and FQNNGV. CDR3 length: 15 residues. CDR3 loop: CASSLIGPPLNEQYF. The CDR3 coding sequence is TGTGCCAGCAGCTTAATCGGGCCGCCCTTGAACGAGCAGTACTTC.

This clonotype was found a few times. V usage is TRBV20-1 and J usage is TRBJ2-7; D is ambiguous. The CDR3 extends over 11 amino acids. The germline gives CDR1 DFQATT, CDR2 SNEGSKA (reference sequence). V shed 7 bases and J shed 4 bases, with 11 bases lying between them. In nucleotides, the CDR3 is TGCAGTGGGGTGGTGGGGTACGAGCAGTACTTC. This codes for CSGVVGYEQYF.

A remark on this clonotype: A much larger clone lies one base from this, so it may be a read error. The V gene is TRBV28, the J gene TRBJ2-5; D might be TRBD1 (6 bases). The J call is in doubt because the DNA end fits TRBJ2-7 better. CDR3 length equals 12 residues. Germline CDR1 MDHEN, CDR2 SYDVKM. The CDR3 DNA reads as TGTGCCTGCACAGGGACGTTCTACGAGCAGTACTTC. Translated: CACTGTFYEQYF.

This clonotype came up a few times. V usage is TRBV12-3 or TRBV12-4 and J usage is TRBJ2-3, with D unclear. The CDR3 extends over 14 amino acids. The germline V and J ends were trimmed by 6 bases and 6 bases, with 16 bases remaining between them. This CDR3 reads CASSSLPSRDTQYF. Here the CDR3 DNA reads TGTGCCAGCAGCTCACTGCCATCTCGGGATACGCAGTATTTT.

This clonotype appeared a few times. The genes are TRBV28 and TRBJ2-1; D call uncertain. V was shortened by 7 bases and J by 2 bases, with 18 bases between the two germline ends. This CDR3 is 16 amino acids long. CDR1 MDHEN and CDR2 SYDVKM come from the germline V gene. The CDR3 loop is CASTAPSRGTYNEQFF. CDR3 sequence (DNA): TGTGCCAGCACCGCTCCGTCGCGCGGAACCTACAATGAGCAGTTCTTC.

The chain uses TRBV29-1 and TRBJ2-1; 9 bases line up with TRBD1. Germline V lookup: CDR1 SQVTM, CDR2 ANQGSEA. Trimming took 5 bases from V and 3 from J; bases not matched to a gene: 8. The CDR3 consists of 15 residues. The CDR3 nucleotides read TGCAGCGTTCTCCCGGGACAGGGCGACTACAATGAGCAGTTCTTC. Its translation is CSVLPGQGDYNEQFF.

The chain joins TRBV5-1 to TRBJ1-2; TRBD1 aligns across 12 bases. V lost 4 bases, J lost 8 bases, and 12 bases stayed unmatched. From germline, CDR1 is SGHRS and CDR2 YFSETQ. CDR3 length equals 16 residues. The CDR3 reads CASSLGQGAPLGGYTF. CDR3 DNA: TGCGCCAGCAGCCTGGGACAGGGGGCACCATTGGGAGGCTACACCTTC.

This clonotype was detected many times. The rearrangement links TRBV7-6 to TRBJ1-2, with TRBD1 identical over 7 bases. This CDR3 has 15 residues. V trimming: 5 bases; J trimming: 4 bases; junction bases outside the gene matches: 10. CDR1 is SGHVS and CDR2 is FNYEAQ in the germline V gene. The CDR3: CASSENLGQTYGYTF. CDR3 coding DNA: TGTGCCAGCAGCGAAAACCTGGGACAGACCTATGGCTACACCTTC. The whole variable domain, filled in from reference TRBV7-6 and TRBJ1-2, reads GAGVSQSPRYKVTKRGQDVALRCDPISGHVSLYWYRQALGQGPEFLTYFNYEAQQDKSGLPNDRFSAERPEGSISTLTIQRTEQRDSAMYRCASSENLGQTYGYTFGSGTRLTVV.

This clonotype came up a few times. In DNA, the CDR3 is TGCAGCGCCCCTTACTCGCGGGGGGGTCTCGTAGATACGCAGTATTTT. Its protein product is CSAPYSRGGLVDTQYF. The chain recombines TRBV29-1 with TRBJ2-3; TRBD2 agrees at 9 bases. The junction had 16 bases not matched to a gene; V was cut back by 7 bases and J by 5 bases. In germline, CDR1 is SQVTM, CDR2 ANQGSEA. There are 16 residues in the CDR3.

The gene calls are TRBV4-1 and TRBJ2-5; 12 bases align to TRBD2. The CDR3 is made up of 18 amino acids. Trimming took 0 bases from V and 4 from J; bases not matched to a gene: 9. Germline assignment: CDR1 MGHRA and CDR2 YSYEKL. The DNA of the CDR3 is TGCGCCAGCAGCCAAGACACGCCCCTGACTAGCGGGGGAGAGACCCAGTACTTC. Translated: CASSQDTPLTSGGETQYF.

The chain is built from TRBV14 and TRBJ2-3, with D perhaps TRBD1 or TRBD2 (5 bases each). The CDR3 runs 15 residues. CDR1 and CDR2 (germline): SGHDN, FVKESK. V was clipped by 4 bases and J by 3 bases, with 14 bases between them. CDR3 region: CASSLLGGVTDTQYF. The DNA of the CDR3 is TGTGCCAGCAGCCTTCTTGGGGGAGTAACAGATACGCAGTATTTT.

This clonotype has just a few counts. This sequence joins TRBV21-1 and TRBJ2-1; TRBD1, as called in the table, went unchecked against the DNA. TRBV21-1 is assigned pseudogene status. The CDR3 has 16 residues. The CDR3 region has the DNA TGTGCCAGCAGCAGCCACAGGGGGCGCTTCTACAATGAGCAGTTCTTC. Its protein product is CASSSHRGRFYNEQFF.

This CDR3 is CASSLGEMAKNIQYF. The CDR3 coding sequence is TGTGCCAGCAGCCTAGGGGAGATGGCCAAAAACATTCAGTACTTC. The chain joins TRBV3-1 to TRBJ2-4; the D gene could be TRBD1 or TRBD2 (5 bases each). Between the trimmed V and J ends, which lost 4 bases and 1 base, there was a span of 11 bases. The germline gives CDR1 LGHDT, CDR2 YNNKEL (reference sequence). There are 15 residues in the CDR3.

About this clonotype: The junction departs from the called germline gene at one end, perhaps through a read error. The chain's CDR3 is CNATPMEGEQYF. CDR3 in DNA: TGCAATGCTACTCCCATGGAGGGCGAGCAGTACTTC. This chain connects TRBV20-1 to TRBJ2-7, with D possibly being TRBD2 (6 bases). The CDR3 loop spans 12 amino acids. Germline V gene data show CDR1 as DFQATT and CDR2 as SNEGSKA (reference sequence).

The DNA of the CDR3 is TGTGCCAGCAGTTTAATATTAGGTACGCAGTATTTT. Encoded protein: CASSLILGTQYF. The V call is TRBV12-3 or TRBV12-4, the J call TRBJ2-3; D unclear. V was trimmed by 2 bases and J by 8 bases, leaving 8 bases between them. The CDR3 length is 12 residues.

The table lists this clonotype with a few counts. A much more abundant neighbour one base away suggests this may be a read error. The chain is built from TRBV12-3 or TRBV12-4 and TRBJ1-5; 10 nucleotides align to TRBD1. The ends lost 6 bases at V and 5 bases at J; junction bases unmatched: 4. The CDR3 has 14 residues. The CDR3 here is CASRLGTGDQPQHF. CDR3 in DNA: TGTGCCAGCAGGCTCGGGACAGGGGATCAGCCCCAGCATTTT.

The rearrangement links TRBV6-5 to TRBJ1-1; D is undetermined. The V end lost 0 bases, the J end lost 11 bases, and 13 bases lay between the germline ends. This CDR3 region has 13 residues. Germline values: CDR1 MNHEY, CDR2 SVGAGI. Here the CDR3 DNA reads TGTGCCAGCAGTTACTCGAGTGGAGGGCCGGCTTTCTTT. Translating gives CASSYSSGGPAFF.

The rearrangement uses TRBV7-2 and TRBJ1-3, with D hard to call. The germline CDR1 and CDR2 sequences are SGHTA and FQGNSA. V lost 8 bases to trimming and J lost 1 base, with 9 bases between them. The CDR3 covers 13 residues. As DNA, the CDR3 is TGTGCCAGCGGGGAACGGTCTGGAAACACCATATATTTT. It encodes CASGERSGNTIYF.

V gene TRBV27 combines with J gene TRBJ2-3; D possibly corresponds to TRBD2 (5 bases). V lost 0 bases, J lost 4 bases, and 14 bases lay in between. Germline lookup yields CDR1 MNHEY and CDR2 SMNVEV (reference sequence). The CDR3 spans 16 residues. CDR3 region: CASSLSILAGADTQYF. Here the CDR3 DNA reads TGTGCCAGCAGTTTATCGATTCTCGCCGGGGCAGATACGCAGTATTTT.

This clonotype was seen more than once but under ten times. This chain links TRBV7-2 with TRBJ2-1, with TRBD2 identical over 10 bases. Germline lookup yields CDR1 SGHTA and CDR2 FQGNSA. J gave up 6 bases and V 3 bases, and 5 bases lay outside the gene matches. The CDR3 runs to 15 residues. The CDR3: CASSFRAGGLNEQFF. CDR3 sequence (DNA): TGTGCCAGCAGCTTTCGAGCGGGGGGGCTCAATGAGCAGTTCTTC.

The V call is TRBV7-9, the J call TRBJ2-3; 9 bases fit TRBD1. Unmatched junction bases numbered 5, after V lost 3 bases and J lost 1 base. Germline CDR1 is SEHNR and CDR2 is FQNEAQ (reference sequence). This CDR3 contains 16 residues. The CDR3: CASSFHRDRGTDTQYF. The CDR3, as DNA: TGTGCCAGCAGCTTTCACCGGGACAGGGGCACAGATACGCAGTATTTT. Filled out from reference TRBV7-9 and TRBJ2-3, the complete variable domain reads DTGVSQNPRHKITKRGQNVTFRCDPISEHNRLYWYRQTLGQGPEFLTYFQNEAQLEKSRLLSDRFSAERPKGSFSTLEIQRTEQGDSAMYLCASSFHRDRGTDTQYFGPGTRLTVL.

The chain employs TRBV7-9 and TRBJ2-3, with a possible D match to TRBD2 (6 bases). Trimming cost V 5 bases and J 6 bases, with 18 bases left between them. The CDR3 is 15 amino acids. Germline V gives CDR1 SEHNR, CDR2 FQNEAQ (reference sequence). The CDR3 DNA sequence: TGTGCCAGCAGCGTTGGACTACCATCGGGTGATACGCAGTATTTT. It is translated as CASSVGLPSGDTQYF.